Presented here are 20 T cell receptor beta chains from one specimen sequenced in a study of CD8 T cells in Susac syndrome. Reverse transcription of about 0.5 to 1 ug RNA used random hexamers. TCRdb ran MiXCR on the immunoSEQ multiplex PCR reads and lists one entry per CDR3 protein. This table has a few hundred thousand distinct CDR3 sequences, around 90% appearing once. Sequencing was performed on CD8+ T cells from PBMCs. These receptor sequences come from a human donor with multiple sclerosis.

This sequence joins TRBV3-1 and TRBJ2-7, with D perhaps matching TRBD1 (5 bases). Germline CDR1 is LGHDT and CDR2 is YNNKEL (reference sequence). This CDR3 region has 13 residues. V lost 7 bases, J lost 3 bases, and 13 bases lay in between. CDR3 sequence (DNA): TGTGCCAGCACCCCAGGGTTAGGCTACGAGCAGTACTTC. Translation: CASTPGLGYEQYF.

The chain links TRBV6-6 to TRBJ1-4, with a weak D call TRBD1 (5 bases). This CDR3 spans 14 amino acids. Germline V gene data show CDR1 as MNHNY and CDR2 as SVGAGI (reference sequence). The V end lost 6 bases, the J end lost 7 bases, and 15 bases lay between the germline ends. DNA of the CDR3: TGTGCCAGCAGGGTTCCAGGGCCGTTTGAAAAACTGTTTTTT. As protein: CASRVPGPFEKLFF.

This clonotype was seen a single time. The chain combines TRBV7-9 with TRBJ1-1; D gene uncertain. Germline V gives CDR1 SEHNR, CDR2 FQNEAQ (reference sequence). V dropped 10 bases and J dropped 0 bases, with 9 bases sitting between them. This CDR3 comprises 12 residues. CDR3 nucleotide sequence: TGTGCCACCTCAGGACTGAACACTGAAGCTTTCTTT. Protein: CATSGLNTEAFF.

This chain links TRBV13 with TRBJ1-2; unclear D gene. Trimming removed 6 bases at V and 8 bases at J, with 19 bases between. Germline-derived CDR1 and CDR2 are PRHDT and FYEKMQ (reference sequence). This CDR3 has 14 residues. The CDR3 protein is CASRASVDPMGYTF. DNA of the CDR3: TGTGCCAGCAGGGCCTCGGTCGACCCTATGGGCTACACCTTC.

This rearrangement joins TRBV4-3 to TRBJ2-7; 7 nucleotides line up with TRBD2. Trimming cost V 0 bases and J 3 bases; bases outside gene matches: 2. The CDR3 spans 14 residues. CDR1 and CDR2 (germline): LGHNA, YSLEER. Here the CDR3 reads CASSQELALYEQYF. CDR3 sequence (DNA): TGCGCCAGCAGCCAAGAACTAGCGCTCTACGAGCAGTACTTC.

The chain is built from TRBV9 and TRBJ2-5; possible D gene TRBD1, 6 bases. This CDR3 region has 16 residues. The germline gives CDR1 SGDLS, CDR2 YYNGEE. The V end was cut by 4 bases, the J end by 5 bases, with 21 bases between. CDR3 nucleotide sequence: TGTGCCAGCAGCTTTGAAGGCAGGGGACCTCACGAGACCCAGTACTTC. As protein: CASSFEGRGPHETQYF.

V usage is TRBV27 and J usage is TRBJ1-1; D gene ambiguous. Germline CDR1 is MNHEY and CDR2 is SMNVEV (reference sequence). Trimming shortened V by 6 bases and J by 3 bases, and 11 bases separated the two germline ends. The CDR3 is made up of 13 amino acids. The CDR3 sequence: CASRVRGYTEAFF. The CDR3 DNA follows: TGTGCCAGCAGGGTCCGTGGGTACACTGAAGCTTTCTTT.

The CDR3: CASTLSREVTDTQYF. Here the CDR3 DNA reads TGTGCCAGCACCCTATCGCGGGAGGTCACAGATACGCAGTATTTT. The chain links TRBV7-9 to TRBJ2-3, with TRBD2 identical over 8 bases. Germline CDR1 reads SEHNR; CDR2 reads FQNEAQ (reference sequence). V was clipped by 7 bases and J by 2 bases; unmatched bases: 8. CDR3 length: 15 residues.

V gene TRBV3-1 combines with J gene TRBJ2-1; no reliable D call. Germline loops: CDR1 LGHDT, CDR2 YNNKEL (reference sequence). The V end was cut by 4 bases, the J end by 8 bases, with 18 bases between. The CDR3 loop spans 15 amino acids. The CDR3 spells CASSPDLGIGDEQFF. The CDR3 nucleotides read TGTGCCAGCAGCCCCGACTTGGGAATTGGAGATGAGCAGTTCTTC.

This chain uses TRBV4-1 with TRBJ2-7, with D possibly matching TRBD2 (5 bases). V lost 5 bases, J lost 3 bases, and 14 bases lay in between. There are 14 residues in the CDR3. Per the germline V gene, CDR1 is MGHRA and CDR2 is YSYEKL. DNA for the CDR3: TGCGCCAGCAGCAGTGACTATAGCATCTACGAGCAGTACTTC. As protein: CASSSDYSIYEQYF.

The CDR3 sequence: CSVETYNTEAFF. The CDR3 nucleotides are TGCAGCGTTGAGACCTATAACACTGAAGCTTTCTTT. This chain connects TRBV29-1 to TRBJ1-1; D gene unclear. The CDR3 contains 12 residues. V gave up 3 bases and J gave up 2 bases, with 7 bases separating them. Germline V CDR1 and CDR2: SQVTM, ANQGSEA.

This chain links TRBV6-2 or TRBV6-3 with TRBJ1-1; unclear D gene. Germline lookup yields CDR1 MNHEY and CDR2 SVGEGT. This CDR3 contains 14 residues. V lost 4 bases and J lost 0, with 9 bases in between. CDR3 region: CASSLDPLNTEAFF. The CDR3 coding sequence is TGTGCCAGCAGTTTGGACCCATTGAACACTGAAGCTTTCTTT.

V usage is TRBV27 and J usage is TRBJ2-1, with 7 bases fitting TRBD1. The ends lost 5 bases at V and 1 base at J; junction bases unmatched: 2. Germline lookup yields CDR1 MNHEY and CDR2 SMNVEV (reference sequence). The CDR3 is made up of 14 amino acids. Here the CDR3 reads CASSRDSSYNEQFF. CDR3 nucleotide sequence: TGTGCCAGCAGTCGGGACAGTTCCTACAATGAGCAGTTCTTC.

This clonotype was recorded only once. J is TRBJ1-5 and V is TRBV28; D remains unclear. Trimming took 9 bases from V and 1 from J, leaving 16 bases between them. Germline lookup yields CDR1 MDHEN and CDR2 SYDVKM. The CDR3 is 15 amino acids. This chain's CDR3 is CASADLTLSNQPQHF. In DNA form, the CDR3 reads TGTGCCAGTGCGGACCTAACGTTAAGCAATCAGCCCCAGCATTTT.

A few counts support this clonotype. This sequence joins TRBV29-1 and TRBJ2-7; D gene uncertain. Trimming pared 7 bases from V and 3 bases from J, leaving 16 bases between. Looked up from germline, CDR1 is SQVTM and CDR2 is ANQGSEA. The CDR3 contains 13 residues. This chain's CDR3 is CSARLSVGYEQYF. Written as DNA, the CDR3 is TGCAGCGCTCGACTCAGTGTAGGCTACGAGCAGTACTTC.

The chain combines TRBV12-3 or TRBV12-4 with TRBJ1-1, with TRBD1 matching 9 bases. The CDR3 is made up of 17 amino acids. The V gene end was trimmed by 3 bases and the J gene end by 0 bases; junction bases not matched to a gene: 8. CDR3 DNA sequence: TGTGCCAGCAGTTTGGAGGGACAGGGTCCTATGAACACTGAAGCTTTCTTT. Residues: CASSLEGQGPMNTEAFF.

This rearrangement joins TRBV3-1 to TRBJ1-2; tentatively, D is TRBD1 (6 bases). V shed 0 bases and J shed 4 bases, with 15 bases lying between them. Germline loops: CDR1 LGHDT, CDR2 YNNKEL (reference sequence). This CDR3 has 16 amino acids. The CDR3 loop is CASSQDAPRGAYGYTF. The DNA of the CDR3 is TGTGCCAGCAGCCAAGATGCTCCTAGGGGGGCCTATGGCTACACCTTC.

The V and J genes are TRBV19 and TRBJ1-2, with D tentatively TRBD1 (6 bases). Germline V gives CDR1 LNHDA, CDR2 SQIVND (reference sequence). The CDR3 length is 14 residues. The V end lost 3 bases, the J end lost 4 bases, and 12 bases lay between the germline ends. In DNA form, the CDR3 reads TGTGCCAGTAGTATCGGGGGGGCCAGCTATGGCTACACCTTC. Amino acids: CASSIGGASYGYTF.

The genes are TRBV5-6 and TRBJ2-1; D is uncertain. There are 14 residues in the CDR3. Germline CDR1 is SGHDT and CDR2 is YYEEEE. V gave up 4 bases and J gave up 1 base, with 9 bases separating them. The CDR3 DNA follows: TGTGCCAGCAGCGCTGTATGGTCCTACAATGAGCAGTTCTTC. Protein: CASSAVWSYNEQFF.

The chain employs TRBV7-6 and TRBJ2-4, with TRBD1 as a possible D gene (6 bases). Looked up from germline, CDR1 is SGHVS and CDR2 is FNYEAQ. Trimming pared 5 bases from V and 5 bases from J, leaving 19 bases between. The CDR3 consists of 16 residues. The CDR3 DNA reads as TGTGCCAGCAGCCCTAGCCTCCGGGACACTGAAAACATTCAGTACTTC. Amino acids: CASSPSLRDTENIQYF.